This T cell receptor (beta chain) was identified in a study of tissue T cells after allogeneic stem cell transplantation. Overall study findings and caveats: The study did not identify alloreactive or antigen-specific tissue TCRs, and some clones might be persisting host cells. Anatomically similar tissues had similar TCR repertoires within each patient.

Repertoires were generated with immunoSEQ multiplex PCR, while TCRdb's copy carries only in-frame clones and drops some. The sample consists of about 6,700 clones, approximately 46% of them appearing once. The time point here: mouse harvest day 7 after allogeneic transplant. Mouse grafts combined 10^7 T-cell-depleted bone marrow cells with 10^6 splenic CD5+ T cells. B6 (H2b) cells into BALB/c (H2d) mice; tissues taken at day 7 or 14. Trimming took 1 base from V and 7 from J; bases not matched to a gene: 5. The CDR3 is made up of 13 amino acids. The germline CDR1 and CDR2 sequences are SGHLS and HYDKME. In its sample, this clone ranks as medium-sized (0.01 to 0.1%). Its antigen is undetermined. Mouse names are used for the genes. Read data end 1 residue before the CDR3 end; the end is taken from the germline J gene.

The sequenced sample was gut tissue. This chain links TRBV12-2 with TRBJ2-7, with TRBD2 matching over 8 bases. The TCR sequence derives from a female BALB/c mouse given C57BL/6 T cells with graft-versus-host disease after an allogeneic hematopoietic cell transplant. CDR3 region: CASSLGGRGEQYF. The covered CDR3 bases are TGTGCCAGCTCTCTGGGGGGGCGCGGGGAACAGTAC.